Each of the 25 T cell receptor beta chains below was sequenced from the same sample in a study of blood T cell repertoires in COVID-19. Produced via immunoSEQ multiplex PCR; TCRdb's table is partial and in-frame only. The sample carries some 230,000 clones, around 84% recorded once. What was sequenced was peripheral blood. These receptors all stem from a man in his forties or fifties with acute or convalescent COVID-19.

The chain employs TRBV7-2 and TRBJ2-7, with TRBD1 identical over 9 bases. The CDR3 totals 16 residues. V was pared by 3 bases and J by 0 bases, with 6 bases of the junction left unmatched. Germline V gives CDR1 SGHTA, CDR2 FQGNSA. Here the CDR3 DNA reads TGTGCCAGCAGCTTGACCCGGGACAGGGCCTCCTACGAGCAGTACTTC. It yields the protein CASSLTRDRASYEQYF. Full variable domain (outside the CDR3, taken from reference TRBV7-2 and TRBJ2-7): GAGVSQSPSNKVTEKGKDVELRCDPISGHTALYWYRQSLGQGLEFLIYFQGNSAPDKSGLPSDRFSAERTGGSVSTLTIQRTQQEDSAVYLCASSLTRDRASYEQYFGPGTRLTVT.

This clone showed up many times. This chain uses TRBV5-4 with TRBJ2-2, with 7 nucleotides matching TRBD2. Germline-derived CDR1 and CDR2 are SGHNT and YYREEE (reference sequence). This CDR3 region has 15 residues. Trimming cost V 0 bases and J 7 bases; bases outside gene matches: 6. CDR3 DNA sequence: TGTGCCAGCAGCTTGGGCCTTCTAGCGGACGGGGAGCTGTTTTTT. Translation: CASSLGLLADGELFF.

This clone was recorded only once. J is TRBJ1-4 and V is TRBV11-3; possibly TRBD1 for D (6 bases). Germline-derived CDR1 and CDR2 are SGHNT and YENEEA. Trimming stripped 4 bases from V and 13 bases from J, with 16 bases between. The CDR3 consists of 13 residues. The CDR3 DNA sequence: TGTGCCAGCAGCTCGGTACAGGGCGATGCACTGTTTTTT. This codes for CASSSVQGDALFF.

This chain uses TRBV5-1 with TRBJ1-2; TRBD1 matches at 9 bases. Germline-derived CDR1 and CDR2 are SGHRS and YFSETQ. This CDR3 contains 15 residues. V lost 0 bases, J lost 8 bases, and 8 bases stayed unmatched. CDR3 in DNA: TGCGCCAGCAGCTTGGGACCGGACAGGGGTAGGGGCTACACCTTC. Its protein product is CASSLGPDRGRGYTF.

V gene TRBV11-2 combines with J gene TRBJ2-1; D remains ambiguous. The ends were cut back, 1 base at V and 3 bases at J, with 10 bases in the middle. This CDR3 is 15 amino acids long. Germline V gives CDR1 SGHAT, CDR2 FQNNGV. CDR3 in amino acids: CASSLGAVDYNEQFF. CDR3 nucleotides: TGTGCCAGCAGCTTAGGGGCAGTGGACTACAATGAGCAGTTCTTC.

J is TRBJ2-1 and V is TRBV4-1, with 15 nucleotides matching TRBD2. V lost 5 bases, J lost 12 bases, and 5 bases stayed unmatched. Germline V CDR1 and CDR2: MGHRA, YSYEKL. This CDR3 spans 14 amino acids. The CDR3 bases are TGCGCCAGCAGCTACGGACTAGCGGGGGGGTGGCAGTTCTTC. Residues: CASSYGLAGGWQFF.

This clone was observed once. V is TRBV6-5 and J is TRBJ1-3, with 8 bases lining up with TRBD1. Germline CDR1 is MNHEY and CDR2 is SVGAGI. The CDR3 loop spans 15 amino acids. V lost 6 bases and J lost 3; bases outside the gene matches: 7. In nucleotides, the CDR3 is TGTGCCAGCAGACCTCAGGGGGCGGTTGGAAACACCATATATTTT. Its translation: CASRPQGAVGNTIYF.

The CDR3 DNA sequence: TGTGCCGGCGGCGGGTCAGAAGTCTATGGCTACACCTTC. This codes for CAGGGSEVYGYTF. The chain combines TRBV7-9 with TRBJ1-2; D is unresolved. Deletions cut 11 bases from V and 4 bases from J, with 17 bases between. The CDR3 is 13 amino acids. Looked up from germline, CDR1 is SEHNR and CDR2 is FQNEAQ (reference sequence).

For the CDR3, the DNA is TGTGCCAGCAGCCTACAGATGAACACTGAAGCTTTCTTT. Its protein product is CASSLQMNTEAFF. V usage is TRBV4-2 and J usage is TRBJ1-1; D remains unclear. Trimming shortened V by 4 bases and J by 0 bases, and 6 bases separated the two germline ends. The germline gives CDR1 LGHNA, CDR2 YNFKEQ. The CDR3 runs to 13 residues.

The CDR3 DNA follows: TGTGCCATCAGTGAAGGACGACAGGGGATCAATCAGCCCCAGCATTTT. Amino acids: CAISEGRQGINQPQHF. This chain links TRBV10-3 with TRBJ1-5, with 8 positions matching TRBD1. With 3 bases clipped from V and 3 bases from J, the junction kept 7 bases outside the gene matches. Germline assignment: CDR1 ENHRY and CDR2 SYGVKD. The CDR3 length is 16 residues.

The chain couples TRBV7-2 to TRBJ1-4, with a weak D call TRBD1 (5 bases). Between the trimmed V and J ends, which lost 5 bases and 10 bases, there was a span of 17 bases. Germline V gene lookup returns CDR1 SGHTA and CDR2 FQGNSA. The CDR3 extends over 14 amino acids. CDR3 loop: CASSPGLSLGKLFF. CDR3 bases: TGTGCCAGCAGCCCAGGGTTGAGCTTAGGAAAACTGTTTTTT.

The rearrangement links TRBV11-2 to TRBJ1-6; TRBD1 aligns across 11 bases. This CDR3 region has 16 residues. Trimming at V came to 1 base and at J to 6 bases, leaving 2 bases not matched to a gene. Germline V gene lookup returns CDR1 SGHAT and CDR2 FQNNGV. CDR3 amino acids: CASSLAGTGGNSPLHF. CDR3 DNA sequence: TGTGCCAGCAGCTTAGCCGGGACAGGGGGTAATTCACCCCTCCACTTT.

The chain links TRBV28 to TRBJ1-2; no firm D call. Germline-derived CDR1 and CDR2 are MDHEN and SYDVKM. V shed 5 bases and J shed 2 bases, with 15 bases lying between them. The CDR3 length is 15 residues. CDR3 bases: TGTGCCAGCAGTAAGGGAGGGTCCGGGAACTATGGCTACACCTTC. It specifies CASSKGGSGNYGYTF.

The chain couples TRBV6-2 or TRBV6-3 to TRBJ2-1; 14 bases fit TRBD2. The trim removed 5 bases at V and 6 bases at J, leaving 6 bases unmatched. The CDR3 spans 16 residues. Germline V CDR1 and CDR2: MNHEY, SVGEGT. CDR3 loop: CASSPSGTSGGNEQFF. CDR3 DNA: TGTGCCAGCAGTCCCTCCGGGACTAGCGGGGGCAATGAGCAGTTCTTC.

This clone was recorded only once. The rearrangement uses TRBV5-4 and TRBJ1-2; D unresolved. V lost 4 bases, J lost 0 bases, and 13 bases lay in between. Germline V gene lookup returns CDR1 SGHNT and CDR2 YYREEE (reference sequence). The CDR3 is made up of 15 amino acids. The CDR3 DNA reads TGTGCCAGCAGCCCCCTTAGTGAAGCTAACTATGGCTACACCTTC. Translated: CASSPLSEANYGYTF.

The chain combines TRBV3-1 (or the pseudogene TRBV3-2) with TRBJ2-5; 7 bases line up with TRBD2. The germline V gene encodes CDR1 LGHDT and CDR2 YNNKEL (reference sequence). The CDR3 consists of 16 residues. The V and J ends lost 4 bases and 5 bases, in that order; junction bases with no gene match: 13. The CDR3 is CASSPPRAGTRETQYF. The CDR3 nucleotides are TGTGCCAGCAGCCCTCCCAGAGCGGGGACCCGCGAGACCCAGTACTTC.

This clone was recorded a few times. This sequence joins TRBV18 and TRBJ1-1; weak D call: TRBD1 (6 bases). CDR3 length: 13 residues. V was cut by 3 bases and J by 7 bases, with 12 bases left in between. Germline assignment: CDR1 KGHSH and CDR2 LQKENI. For the CDR3, the DNA is TGTGCCAGCTCACCGGGGGGGCTCGGTGAAGCTTTCTTT. Amino acids: CASSPGGLGEAFF.

In regard to this clone: The same CDR3 also results from other DNA sequences found in this sample. V and J are TRBV3-1 (or the pseudogene TRBV3-2) and TRBJ1-2; D gene unclear. This CDR3 spans 12 amino acids. CDR1 is LGHDT and CDR2 is YNNKEL in the germline V gene (reference sequence). Trimming left V 1 base short and J 4 bases short, with 4 bases between. DNA for the CDR3: TGTGCCAGCAGCCAAGTTAGCTATGGCTACACCTTC. This codes for CASSQVSYGYTF.

The chain joins TRBV2 to TRBJ1-6; 7 positions agree with TRBD1. The CDR3 has 14 residues. V lost 8 bases to trimming and J lost 5 bases; unmatched junction nucleotides: 6. Germline V gene sequence: CDR1 SNHLY, CDR2 FYNNEI. The DNA for the CDR3 is TGTGCCAGCGGTCGACAGGGAAATAATTCACCCCTCCACTTT. Protein product: CASGRQGNNSPLHF.

The table lists this clone with a count of one. The genes are TRBV5-1 and TRBJ2-2, with 9 bases lining up with TRBD1. V lost 4 bases and J lost 14; bases outside the gene matches: 15. Germline V gene data show CDR1 as SGHRS and CDR2 as YFSETQ. This CDR3 is 15 amino acids long. CDR3 sequence: CASSLTTTGTGLLFF. Written as DNA, the CDR3 is TGCGCCAGCAGCCTGACAACAACCGGGACAGGGCTACTGTTTTTT.

The rearrangement uses TRBV6-4 and TRBJ1-1; TRBD1 is a possible D gene (6 bases). The CDR3 loop spans 13 amino acids. The V gene's germline CDR1 is MRHNA and CDR2 SNTAGT. The V end was cut by 6 bases, the J end by 2 bases, with 10 bases between. CDR3 in amino acids: CASSYRDNTEAFF. The CDR3 coding sequence is TGTGCCAGCAGCTACAGGGATAACACTGAAGCTTTCTTT.

The chain employs TRBV7-9 and TRBJ1-2; 7 bases are a match to TRBD1. The CDR3 length is 17 residues. V trimming: 5 bases; J trimming: 6 bases; junction bases outside the gene matches: 18. Germline lookup yields CDR1 SEHNR and CDR2 FQNEAQ (reference sequence). CDR3 bases: TGTGCCAGCAGCCCAGATACCATTCTCTTCGGACAGGATGGCTACACCTTC. It yields the protein CASSPDTILFGQDGYTF.

V is TRBV7-2 and J is TRBJ1-1; no reliable D call. Between the trimmed V and J ends, which lost 5 bases and 5 bases, there was a span of 15 bases. This CDR3 is built from 14 residues. Germline V gives CDR1 SGHTA, CDR2 FQGNSA. DNA for the CDR3: TGTGCCAGCAGCATAGGGAGGGAGTATACTGAAGCTTTCTTT. Residues: CASSIGREYTEAFF. The full variable domain, in which reference TRBV7-2 and TRBJ1-1 provide the parts outside the CDR3, is GAGVSQSPSNKVTEKGKDVELRCDPISGHTALYWYRQSLGQGLEFLIYFQGNSAPDKSGLPSDRFSAERTGGSVSTLTIQRTQQEDSAVYLCASSIGREYTEAFFGQGTRLTVV.

The V and J genes are TRBV29-1 and TRBJ1-2; TRBD1 matches 7 bases. From germline, CDR1 is SQVTM and CDR2 ANQGSEA. J gave up 10 bases and V 4 bases, and 3 bases lay outside the gene matches. The CDR3 extends over 10 amino acids. The CDR3 region has the DNA TGCAGCGTTGTTACAGGGGACTACACCTTC. Translated, it gives CSVVTGDYTF.

The V and J genes are TRBV18 and TRBJ2-7, with D maybe TRBD2 (6 bases). The CDR3 is 17 amino acids. The germline V gene has CDR1 KGHSH and CDR2 LQKENI. V was pared by 2 bases and J by 0 bases, with 17 bases between. Written as DNA, the CDR3 is TGTGCCAGCTCACCATGGTCCAGCGGGTATAGCTCCTACGAGCAGTACTTC. The encoded protein is CASSPWSSGYSSYEQYF.